Following are 4 T cell receptor beta chains from one sample sequenced in a study of T-cell memory formation after mild COVID-19. TCRdb reprocessed the 5' RACE reads via MiXCR and lists one record per CDR3 protein. The sample consists of approximately 400,000 distinct CDR3 sequences, roughly 24% of them appearing once. Material for sequencing was PBMCs or a T cell subset sorted from them (not recorded which). These receptors were taken from an adult woman who had mild COVID-19 (a few samples of this study predate the infection). Cell type and time point are not known.

The rearrangement uses TRBV5-6 and TRBJ1-1; D uncertain. The CDR3 runs to 14 residues. Deletions cut 1 base from V and 5 bases from J, with 12 bases between. Germline V CDR1 and CDR2: SGHDT, YYEEEE. CDR3 coding DNA: TGTGCCAGCAGCTTGATGGCAGGTTGGACTGAAGCTTTCTTT. This sequence encodes CASSLMAGWTEAFF.

This clonotype came up many times. The chain uses TRBV9 and TRBJ1-2; D ambiguous. The germline V and J ends were trimmed by 3 bases and 4 bases, with 10 bases remaining between them. This CDR3 comprises 13 residues. Germline V gene sequence: CDR1 SGDLS, CDR2 YYNGEE. CDR3 region: CASSDGRSYGYTF. DNA of the CDR3: TGTGCCAGCAGCGATGGGCGGAGCTATGGCTACACCTTC.

There are many counts of this clonotype. The rearrangement joins TRBV4-3 to TRBJ2-7, with 8 bases aligning to TRBD1. Germline V gene data show CDR1 as LGHNA and CDR2 as YSLEER. This CDR3 region has 16 residues. V lost 3 bases, J lost 1 base, and 8 bases stayed unmatched. The CDR3 loop is CASSQGPGQVSYEQYF. Here the CDR3 DNA reads TGCGCCAGCAGCCAGGGACCGGGACAGGTTTCCTACGAGCAGTACTTC.

The chain links TRBV5-1 to TRBJ1-4; 10 positions match TRBD1. Germline V CDR1 and CDR2: SGHRS, YFSETQ. This CDR3 contains 14 residues. J was trimmed by 8 bases and V by 4 bases; bases with no gene match: 5. The CDR3: CASSTGQGGEKLFF. CDR3 DNA: TGCGCCAGCAGCACCGGACAGGGGGGCGAAAAACTGTTTTTT. The complete variable domain, with remaining parts taken from reference TRBV5-1 and TRBJ1-4, reads KAGVTQTPRYLIKTRGQQVTLSCSPISGHRSVSWYQQTPGQGLQFLFEYFSETQRNKGNFPGRFSGRQFSNSRSEMNVSTLELGDSALYLCASSTGQGGEKLFFGSGTQLSVL.